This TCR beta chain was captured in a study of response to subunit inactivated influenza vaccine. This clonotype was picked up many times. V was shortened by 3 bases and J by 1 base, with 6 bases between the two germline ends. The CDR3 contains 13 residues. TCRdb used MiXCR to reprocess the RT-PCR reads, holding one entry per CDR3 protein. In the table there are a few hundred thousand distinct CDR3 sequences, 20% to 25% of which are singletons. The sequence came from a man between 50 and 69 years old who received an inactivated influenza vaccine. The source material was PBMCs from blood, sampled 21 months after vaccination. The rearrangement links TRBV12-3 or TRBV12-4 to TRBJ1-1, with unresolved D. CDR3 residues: CASSFTANTEAFF. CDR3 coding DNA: TGTGCCAGCAGTTTCACAGCGAACACTGAAGCTTTCTTT.